The 8 T cell receptor beta chains reported below all come from one sample, sequenced in a study of blood T cell repertoires in COVID-19. Some clones are missing from TCRdb's copy, which holds only in-frame ones; the method was immunoSEQ multiplex PCR. The sample holds about 98,000 clones, 70% to 90% seen once. Input material: peripheral blood. The receptors here all came from an older man with acute or convalescent COVID-19.

This clone was observed many times. The chain joins TRBV7-9 to TRBJ2-3; 8 bases map to TRBD2. Per the germline V gene, CDR1 is SEHNR and CDR2 is FQNEAQ (reference sequence). V gave up 3 bases and J gave up 6 bases; unmatched junction bases: 5. The CDR3 consists of 14 residues. CDR3 sequence reads: CASSLSSGDDTQYF. CDR3 nucleotide sequence: TGTGCCAGCAGCTTGAGTAGCGGGGACGATACGCAGTATTTT.

V usage is TRBV7-8 and J usage is TRBJ1-2; 9 nucleotides agree with TRBD1. The CDR3 sequence is 17 residues long. CDR1 is SGHVS and CDR2 is FQNEAQ in the germline V gene. The J segment lost 4 bases and the V segment lost 5 bases, leaving 14 bases of the junction unmatched. The CDR3 DNA sequence: TGTGCCAGCAGCCCCCGCGCCTGGACAGGGGAGATCTATGGCTACACCTTC. Protein: CASSPRAWTGEIYGYTF.

This clone has only one observation. The V and J genes are TRBV29-1 and TRBJ2-3; weak D call: TRBD1 (5 bases). The germline gives CDR1 SQVTM, CDR2 ANQGSEA. V was cut by 4 bases and J by 6 bases, with 14 bases left in between. The CDR3 spans 13 residues. CDR3 nucleotides: TGCAGCGTTGTAGATGGGGCGCCGGATACGCAGTATTTT. Amino acid sequence: CSVVDGAPDTQYF.

This chain links TRBV9 with TRBJ2-3; 11 nucleotides agree with TRBD2. Unmatched junction bases numbered 5, after V lost 0 bases and J lost 5 bases. The CDR3 totals 16 residues. Germline CDR1 SGDLS, CDR2 YYNGEE. CDR3 in DNA: TGTGCCAGCAGCGTAGTAGGGACTAGCGGAGGAGATACGCAGTATTTT. Translating gives CASSVVGTSGGDTQYF.

V usage is TRBV28 and J usage is TRBJ1-1; D not certain. V was cut by 5 bases and J by 1 base, with 5 bases left in between. There are 12 residues in the CDR3. Looked up from germline, CDR1 is MDHEN and CDR2 is SYDVKM. The CDR3 loop reads CASSQANTEAFF. The CDR3 DNA sequence: TGTGCCAGCAGTCAAGCGAACACTGAAGCTTTCTTT.

The chain carries TRBV7-6 and TRBJ2-1, with 7 nucleotides matching TRBD2. The V gene end was trimmed by 3 bases and the J gene end by 7 bases; junction bases not matched to a gene: 12. The germline gives CDR1 SGHVS, CDR2 FNYEAQ. The CDR3 loop spans 16 amino acids. This CDR3 reads CASSLVVAAGNNEQFF. The CDR3 region has the DNA TGTGCCAGCAGCTTGGTTGTCGCAGCGGGGAATAATGAGCAGTTCTTC.

This sequence joins TRBV11-2 and TRBJ1-4; a possible D gene is TRBD1 (5 bases). V was shortened by 4 bases and J by 3 bases, with 15 bases between the two germline ends. The CDR3 contains 16 residues. Germline V gene data show CDR1 as SGHAT and CDR2 as FQNNGV. In nucleotides, the CDR3 is TGTGCCAGCAGCTCAGGGATCCGGGGGGCTAATGAAAAACTGTTTTTT. It encodes CASSSGIRGANEKLFF.

This chain connects TRBV5-1 to TRBJ2-7; D possibly corresponds to TRBD1 (6 bases). This CDR3 is 14 amino acids long. Deletions cut 5 bases from V and 5 bases from J, with 17 bases between. CDR1 SGHRS and CDR2 YFSETQ come from the germline V gene. DNA of the CDR3: TGCGCCAGCAGACGGGCAGGGGCTAGCCACGAGCAGTACTTC. It specifies CASRRAGASHEQYF.